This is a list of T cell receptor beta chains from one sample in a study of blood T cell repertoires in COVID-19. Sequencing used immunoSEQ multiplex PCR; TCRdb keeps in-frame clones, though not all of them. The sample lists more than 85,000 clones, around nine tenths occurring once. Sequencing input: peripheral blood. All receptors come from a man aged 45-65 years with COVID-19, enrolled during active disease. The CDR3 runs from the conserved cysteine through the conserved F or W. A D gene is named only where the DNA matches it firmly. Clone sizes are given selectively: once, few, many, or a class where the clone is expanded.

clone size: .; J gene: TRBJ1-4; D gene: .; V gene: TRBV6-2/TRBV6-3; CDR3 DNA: TGTGCCAGCAGTCCAAGACAACCTAATGAAAAACTGTTTTTT; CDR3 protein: CASSPRQPNEKLFF
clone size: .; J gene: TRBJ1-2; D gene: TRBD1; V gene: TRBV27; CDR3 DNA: TGTGCCAGCAGATCGGGACAGGGGAGCTATGGCTACACCTTC; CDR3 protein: CASRSGQGSYGYTF
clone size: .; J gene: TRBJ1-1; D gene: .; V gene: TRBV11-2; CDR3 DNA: TGTGCCAGCAGCCTGGACAGGAACACTGAAGCTTTCTTT; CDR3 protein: CASSLDRNTEAFF
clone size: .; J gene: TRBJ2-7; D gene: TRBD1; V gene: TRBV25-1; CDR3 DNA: TGTGCCAGCAGTGGGTCACAGGGGATGCAGTACTTC; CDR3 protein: CASSGSQGMQYF
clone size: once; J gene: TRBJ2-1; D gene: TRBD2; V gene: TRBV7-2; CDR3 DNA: TGTGCCAGCAGCTTAGTGAGCGGGGGTTCGTCTGAGCAGTTCTTC; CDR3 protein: CASSLVSGGSSEQFF
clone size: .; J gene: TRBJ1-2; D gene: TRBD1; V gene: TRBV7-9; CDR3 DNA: TGTGCCAGCAGCCGGGGACAGGGGGCAGGTGGCTACACCTTC; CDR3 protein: CASSRGQGAGGYTF
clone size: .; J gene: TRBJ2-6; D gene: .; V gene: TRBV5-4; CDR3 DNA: TGTGCCAGCAGTCGGGACACTCCAAGCTCTGGGGCCAACGTCCTGACTTTC; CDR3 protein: CASSRDTPSSGANVLTF
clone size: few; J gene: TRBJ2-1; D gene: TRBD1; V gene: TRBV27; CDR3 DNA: TGTGCCAGCAGTTTATCCCGGACAGGTGGGAGCTCCTACAATGAGCAGTTCTTC; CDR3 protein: CASSLSRTGGSSYNEQFF
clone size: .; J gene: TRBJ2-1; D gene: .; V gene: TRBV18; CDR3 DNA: TGTGCCAGCTCAGAAGGGAGTTTCGGTGAGCAGTTCTTC; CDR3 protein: CASSEGSFGEQFF
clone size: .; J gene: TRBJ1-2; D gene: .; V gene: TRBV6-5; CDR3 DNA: TGTGCCAGCAGTTACTCGAAGGGCAGGGTAAATGGCTACACCTTC; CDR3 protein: CASSYSKGRVNGYTF
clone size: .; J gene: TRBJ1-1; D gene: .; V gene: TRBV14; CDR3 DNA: TGTGCCAGCAGCCCCAGGGGCGGCACTGAAGCTTTCTTT; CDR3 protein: CASSPRGGTEAFF
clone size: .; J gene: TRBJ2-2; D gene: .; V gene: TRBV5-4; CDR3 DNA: TGTGCCAGCAGCTCCCCAGGGAAGGGGGGGGAGCTGTTTTTT; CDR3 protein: CASSSPGKGGELFF
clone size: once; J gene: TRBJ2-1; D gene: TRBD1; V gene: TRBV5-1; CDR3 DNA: TGCGCCAGCAGCTCCGGGACAGGGGGCGCCGGTCAGTTCTTC; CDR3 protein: CASSSGTGGAGQFF
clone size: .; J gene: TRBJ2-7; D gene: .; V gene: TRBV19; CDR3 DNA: TGTGCCAGTAGTATCGCCACAGGGCAGTCCTACGAGCAGTACTTC; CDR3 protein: CASSIATGQSYEQYF
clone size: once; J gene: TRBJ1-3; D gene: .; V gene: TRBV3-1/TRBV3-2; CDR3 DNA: TGTGCCAGCAGCCGACAGCCTGGAAACACCATATATTTT; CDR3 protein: CASSRQPGNTIYF
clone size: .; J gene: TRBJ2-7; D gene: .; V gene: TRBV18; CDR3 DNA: TGTGCCAGCTCACTAGCCCAGAACGAGCAGTACTTC; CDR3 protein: CASSLAQNEQYF
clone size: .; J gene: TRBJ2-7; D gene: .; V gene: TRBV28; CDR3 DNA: TGTGCCAGCAGTTTAGGACAGTTCTACGAGCAGTACTTC; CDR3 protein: CASSLGQFYEQYF
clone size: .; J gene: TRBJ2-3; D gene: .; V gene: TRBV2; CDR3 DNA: TGTGCCAGCCTCTCCTGGACTACAAGCACAGATACGCAGTATTTT; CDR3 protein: CASLSWTTSTDTQYF
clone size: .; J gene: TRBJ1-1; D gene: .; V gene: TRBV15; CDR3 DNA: TGTGCCACCAGCAGACAGAACACTGAAGCTTTCTTT; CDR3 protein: CATSRQNTEAFF
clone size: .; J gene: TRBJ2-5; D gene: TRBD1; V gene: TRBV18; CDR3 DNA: TGTGCCAGCACGGACAGGGGGCTTGAAGAGACCCAGTACTTC; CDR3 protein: CASTDRGLEETQYF